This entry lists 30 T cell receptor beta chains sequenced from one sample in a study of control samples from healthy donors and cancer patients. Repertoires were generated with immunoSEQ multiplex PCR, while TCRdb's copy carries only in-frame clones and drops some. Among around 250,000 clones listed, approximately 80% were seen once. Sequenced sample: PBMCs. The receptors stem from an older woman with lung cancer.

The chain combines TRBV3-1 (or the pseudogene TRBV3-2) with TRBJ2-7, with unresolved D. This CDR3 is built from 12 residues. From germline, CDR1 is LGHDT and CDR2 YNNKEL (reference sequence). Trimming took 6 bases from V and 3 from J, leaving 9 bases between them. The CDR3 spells CASSFTSYEQYF. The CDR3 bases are TGTGCCAGCAGTTTCACGAGCTACGAGCAGTACTTC.

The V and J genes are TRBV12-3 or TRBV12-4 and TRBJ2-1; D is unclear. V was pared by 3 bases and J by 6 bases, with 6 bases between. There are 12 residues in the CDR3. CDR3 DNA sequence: TGTGCCAGCAGTTTGAACCGCAATGAGCAGTTCTTC. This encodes CASSLNRNEQFF.

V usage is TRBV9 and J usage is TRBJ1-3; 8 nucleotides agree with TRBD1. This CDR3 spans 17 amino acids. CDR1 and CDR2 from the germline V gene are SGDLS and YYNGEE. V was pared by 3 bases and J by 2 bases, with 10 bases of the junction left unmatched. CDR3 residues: CASSGTGGLLAGNTIYF. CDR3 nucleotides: TGTGCCAGCAGCGGTACAGGGGGATTACTCGCTGGAAACACCATATATTTT.

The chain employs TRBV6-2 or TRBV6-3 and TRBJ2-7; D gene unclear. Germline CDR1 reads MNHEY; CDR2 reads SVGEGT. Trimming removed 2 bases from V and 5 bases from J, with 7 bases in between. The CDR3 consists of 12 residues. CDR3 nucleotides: TGTGCCAGCAGTTACCCTACCGACGAGCAGTACTTC. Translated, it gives CASSYPTDEQYF.

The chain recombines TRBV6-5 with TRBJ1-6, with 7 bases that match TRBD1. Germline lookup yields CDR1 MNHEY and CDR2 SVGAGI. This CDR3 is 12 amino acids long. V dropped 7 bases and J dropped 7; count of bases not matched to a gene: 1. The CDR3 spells CASTTGNSPLHF. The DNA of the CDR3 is TGTGCCAGCACGACAGGGAATTCACCCCTCCACTTT.

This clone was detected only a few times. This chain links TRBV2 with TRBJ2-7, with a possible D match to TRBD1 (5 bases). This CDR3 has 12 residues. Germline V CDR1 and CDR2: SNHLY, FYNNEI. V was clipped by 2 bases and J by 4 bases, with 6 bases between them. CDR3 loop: CASSERGYEQYF. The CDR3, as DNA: TGTGCCAGCAGTGAAAGGGGATACGAGCAGTACTTC.

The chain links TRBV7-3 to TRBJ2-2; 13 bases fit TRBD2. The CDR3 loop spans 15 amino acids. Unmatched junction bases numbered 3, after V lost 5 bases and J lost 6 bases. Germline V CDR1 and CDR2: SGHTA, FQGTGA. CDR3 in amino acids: CASSRLAGGSGELFF. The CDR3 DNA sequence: TGTGCCAGCAGCCGACTAGCGGGAGGATCCGGGGAGCTGTTTTTT.

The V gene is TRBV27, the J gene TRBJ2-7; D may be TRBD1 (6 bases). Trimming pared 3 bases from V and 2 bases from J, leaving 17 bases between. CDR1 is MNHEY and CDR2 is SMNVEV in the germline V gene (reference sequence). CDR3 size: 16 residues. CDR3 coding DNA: TGTGCCAGCAGTTTTGGTAGAAAAGGGGGAACCTACGAGCAGTACTTC. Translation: CASSFGRKGGTYEQYF.

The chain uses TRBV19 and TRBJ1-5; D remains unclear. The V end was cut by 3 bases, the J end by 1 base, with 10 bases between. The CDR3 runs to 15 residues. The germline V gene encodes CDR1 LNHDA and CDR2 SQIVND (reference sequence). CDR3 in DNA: TGTGCCAGTAGTATGGTCCTCGTGAGCAATCAGCCCCAGCATTTT. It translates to CASSMVLVSNQPQHF.

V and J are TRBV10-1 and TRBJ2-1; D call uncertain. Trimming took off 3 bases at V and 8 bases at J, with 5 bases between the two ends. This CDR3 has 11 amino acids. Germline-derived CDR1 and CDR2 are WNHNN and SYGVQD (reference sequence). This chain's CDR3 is CASSDGDEQFF. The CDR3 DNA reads TGCGCCAGCAGTGATGGGGATGAGCAGTTCTTC.

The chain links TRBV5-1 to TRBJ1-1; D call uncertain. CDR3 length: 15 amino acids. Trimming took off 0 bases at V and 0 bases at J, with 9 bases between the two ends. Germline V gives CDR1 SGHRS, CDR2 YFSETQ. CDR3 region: CASSLEGLVNTEAFF. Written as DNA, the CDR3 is TGCGCCAGCAGCTTGGAAGGGTTGGTGAACACTGAAGCTTTCTTT. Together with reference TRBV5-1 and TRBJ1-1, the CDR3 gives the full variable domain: KAGVTQTPRYLIKTRGQQVTLSCSPISGHRSVSWYQQTPGQGLQFLFEYFSETQRNKGNFPGRFSGRQFSNSRSEMNVSTLELGDSALYLCASSLEGLVNTEAFFGQGTRLTVV.

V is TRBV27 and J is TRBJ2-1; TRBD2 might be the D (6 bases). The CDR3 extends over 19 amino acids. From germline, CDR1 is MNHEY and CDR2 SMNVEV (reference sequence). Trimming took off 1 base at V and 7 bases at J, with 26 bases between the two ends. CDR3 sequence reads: CASSLLGVGRGAGANEQFF. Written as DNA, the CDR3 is TGTGCCAGCAGTTTATTGGGCGTGGGGCGGGGAGCCGGTGCAAATGAGCAGTTCTTC.

The CDR3 spells CASSPSSFQETQYF. DNA for the CDR3: TGTGCCAGCAGCCCCTCTAGCTTTCAAGAGACCCAGTACTTC. This rearrangement joins TRBV7-8 to TRBJ2-5; the D gene is possibly TRBD2 (5 bases). The V gene lost 5 bases and the J gene lost 2 bases, with 12 bases spanning the gap. The CDR3 covers 14 residues. Per germline, CDR1 SGHVS and CDR2 FQNEAQ.

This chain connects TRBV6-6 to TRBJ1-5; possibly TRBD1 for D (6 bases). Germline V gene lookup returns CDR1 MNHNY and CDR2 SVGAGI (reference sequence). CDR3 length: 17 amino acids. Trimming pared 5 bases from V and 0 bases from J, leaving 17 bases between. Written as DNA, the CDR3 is TGTGCCAGCAGTCCGACTGGACAGAAGCATAGCAATCAGCCCCAGCATTTT. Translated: CASSPTGQKHSNQPQHF.

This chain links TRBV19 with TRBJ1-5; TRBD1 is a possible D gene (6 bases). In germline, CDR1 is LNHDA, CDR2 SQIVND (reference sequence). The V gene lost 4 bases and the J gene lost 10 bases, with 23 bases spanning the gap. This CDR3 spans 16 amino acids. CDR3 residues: CASSTIGGDGEYPQHF. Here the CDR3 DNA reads TGTGCCAGTAGTACAATAGGGGGGGACGGGGAATATCCCCAGCATTTT.

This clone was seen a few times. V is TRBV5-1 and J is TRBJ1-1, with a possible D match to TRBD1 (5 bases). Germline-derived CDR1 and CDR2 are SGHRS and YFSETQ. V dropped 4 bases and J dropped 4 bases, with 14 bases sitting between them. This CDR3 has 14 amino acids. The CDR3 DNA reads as TGCGCCAGCAGCCCGGGACGGGAGGGCACTGAAGCTTTCTTT. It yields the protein CASSPGREGTEAFF.

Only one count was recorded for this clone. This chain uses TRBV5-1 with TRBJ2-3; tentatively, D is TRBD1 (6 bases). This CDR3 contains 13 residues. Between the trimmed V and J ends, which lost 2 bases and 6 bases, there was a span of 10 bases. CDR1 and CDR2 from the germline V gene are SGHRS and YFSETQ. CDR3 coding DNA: TGCGCCAGCAGCTTCAATCAGGGGGATACGCAGTATTTT. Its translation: CASSFNQGDTQYF.

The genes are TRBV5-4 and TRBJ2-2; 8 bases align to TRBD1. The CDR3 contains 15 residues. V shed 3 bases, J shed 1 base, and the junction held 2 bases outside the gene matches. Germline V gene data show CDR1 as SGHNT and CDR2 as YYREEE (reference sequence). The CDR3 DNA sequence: TGTGCCAGCAGCTCAGGGGGCATGAACACCGGGGAGCTGTTTTTT. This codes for CASSSGGMNTGELFF.

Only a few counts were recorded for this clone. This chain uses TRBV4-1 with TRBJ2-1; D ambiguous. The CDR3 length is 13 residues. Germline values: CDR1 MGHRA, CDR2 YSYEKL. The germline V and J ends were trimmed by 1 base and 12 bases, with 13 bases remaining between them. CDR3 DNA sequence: TGCGCCAGCAGCCAAGTCATAGTGAGTGGGCAGTTCTTC. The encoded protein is CASSQVIVSGQFF.

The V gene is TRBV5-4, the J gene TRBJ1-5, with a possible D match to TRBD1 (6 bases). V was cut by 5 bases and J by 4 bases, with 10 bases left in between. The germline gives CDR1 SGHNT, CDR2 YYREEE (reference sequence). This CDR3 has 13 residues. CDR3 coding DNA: TGTGCCAGCAGTCCCGACAGGAATCAGCCCCAGCATTTT. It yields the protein CASSPDRNQPQHF.

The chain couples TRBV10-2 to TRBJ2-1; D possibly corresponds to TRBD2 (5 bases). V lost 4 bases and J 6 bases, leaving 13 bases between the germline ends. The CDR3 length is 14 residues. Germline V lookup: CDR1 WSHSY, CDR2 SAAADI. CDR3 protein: CASSVDSVLNEQFF. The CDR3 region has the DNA TGCGCCAGCAGTGTAGATAGCGTACTCAATGAGCAGTTCTTC.

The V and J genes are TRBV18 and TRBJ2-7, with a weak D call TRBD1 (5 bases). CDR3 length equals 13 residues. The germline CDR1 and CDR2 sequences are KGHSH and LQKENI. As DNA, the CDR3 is TGTACCACCTCACCAGGTACAGGCTACGAGCAGTACTTC. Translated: CTTSPGTGYEQYF.

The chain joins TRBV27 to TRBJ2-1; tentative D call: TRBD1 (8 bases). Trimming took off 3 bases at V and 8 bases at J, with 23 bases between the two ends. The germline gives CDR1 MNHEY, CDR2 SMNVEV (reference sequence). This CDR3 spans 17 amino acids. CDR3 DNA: TGTGCCAGCAGTTTTCTCCATTCCGACAGGGGAGGGGATGAGCAGTTCTTC. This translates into CASSFLHSDRGGDEQFF.

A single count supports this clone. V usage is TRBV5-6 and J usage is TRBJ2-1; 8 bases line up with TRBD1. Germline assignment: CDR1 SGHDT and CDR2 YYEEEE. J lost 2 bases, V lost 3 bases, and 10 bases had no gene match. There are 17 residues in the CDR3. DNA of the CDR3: TGTGCCAGCAGCTCTCTCAGGGACAGGCACACCTACAATGAGCAGTTCTTC. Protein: CASSSLRDRHTYNEQFF. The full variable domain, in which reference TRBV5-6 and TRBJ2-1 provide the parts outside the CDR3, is DAGVTQSPTHLIKTRGQQVTLRCSPKSGHDTVSWYQQALGQGPQFIFQYYEEEERQRGNFPDRFSGHQFPNYSSELNVNALLLGDSALYLCASSSLRDRHTYNEQFFGPGTRLTVL.

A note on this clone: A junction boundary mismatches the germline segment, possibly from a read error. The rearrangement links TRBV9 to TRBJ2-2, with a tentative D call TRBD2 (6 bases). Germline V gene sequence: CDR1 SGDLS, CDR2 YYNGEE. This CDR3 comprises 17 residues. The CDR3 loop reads CASSVAGGQSNTGEPFF. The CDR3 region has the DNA TGTGCCAGCAGCGTAGCTGGAGGGCAATCGAACACCGGGGAGCCGTTTTTT.

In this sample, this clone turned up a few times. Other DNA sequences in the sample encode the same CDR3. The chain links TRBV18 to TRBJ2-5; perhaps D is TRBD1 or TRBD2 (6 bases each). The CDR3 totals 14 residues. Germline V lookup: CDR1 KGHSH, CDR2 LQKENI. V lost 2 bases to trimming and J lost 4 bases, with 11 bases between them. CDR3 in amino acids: CASSPKGGGETQYF. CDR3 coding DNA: TGTGCCAGCTCACCAAAAGGAGGGGGAGAGACCCAGTACTTC. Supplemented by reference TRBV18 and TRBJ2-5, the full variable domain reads NAGVMQNPRHLVRRRGQEARLRCSPMKGHSHVYWYRQLPEEGLKFMVYLQKENIIDESGMPKERFSAEFPKEGPSILRIQQVVRGDSAAYFCASSPKGGGETQYFGPGTRLLVL.

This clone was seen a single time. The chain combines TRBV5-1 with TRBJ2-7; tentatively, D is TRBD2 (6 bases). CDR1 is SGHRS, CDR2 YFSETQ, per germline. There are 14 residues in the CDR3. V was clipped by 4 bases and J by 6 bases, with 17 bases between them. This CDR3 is CASSPDGGLTEQYF. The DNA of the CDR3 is TGCGCCAGCAGCCCGGACGGAGGGCTGACCGAGCAGTACTTC.

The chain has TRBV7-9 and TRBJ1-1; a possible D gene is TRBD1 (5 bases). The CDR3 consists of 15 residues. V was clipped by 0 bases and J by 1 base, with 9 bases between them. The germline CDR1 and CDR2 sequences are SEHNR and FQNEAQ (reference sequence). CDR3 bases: TGTGCCAGCAGCTTAGCGGGGACCGAGAACACTGAAGCTTTCTTT. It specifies CASSLAGTENTEAFF. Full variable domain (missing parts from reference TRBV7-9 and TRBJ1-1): DTGVSQNPRHKITKRGQNVTFRCDPISEHNRLYWYRQTLGQGPEFLTYFQNEAQLEKSRLLSDRFSAERPKGSFSTLEIQRTEQGDSAMYLCASSLAGTENTEAFFGQGTRLTVV.

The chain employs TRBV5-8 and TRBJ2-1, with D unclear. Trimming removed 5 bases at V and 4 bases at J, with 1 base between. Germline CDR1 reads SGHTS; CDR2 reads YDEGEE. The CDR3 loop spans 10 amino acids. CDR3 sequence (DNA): TGTGCCAGCAGGTACAATGAGCAGTTCTTC. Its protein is CASRYNEQFF.

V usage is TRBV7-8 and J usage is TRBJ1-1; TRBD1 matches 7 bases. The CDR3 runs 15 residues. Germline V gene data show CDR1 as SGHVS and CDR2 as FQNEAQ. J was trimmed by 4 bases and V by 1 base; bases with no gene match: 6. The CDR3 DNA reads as TGTGCCAGCAGCTTAGGGACAGGAGGGGCCACTGAAGCTTTCTTT. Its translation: CASSLGTGGATEAFF.